This passage covers 25 T cell receptor beta chains from one sample sequenced in a study of human T cells and chemical hapten exposure. TCRdb passed the RACE reads through MiXCR, listing each CDR3 protein once. The sample consists of more than 300,000 distinct CDR3 sequences, about 5.1% of them appearing once. Time point noted: pre-sensitization, week 0. Regarding treatment: therapeutic diphenylcyclopropenone sensitization with weekly scalp DPC. The sample was whole blood, taken in connection with sensitization to the hapten diphenylcyclopropenone (DPC). All receptors come from a woman in her forties or fifties with alopecia areata. Some clones in this sample may be carry-over from other donors' samples.

This clonotype was found a few times. This chain joins TRBV12-3 or TRBV12-4 and TRBJ1-1; D remains unclear. V lost 6 bases and J lost 8, with 10 bases in between. CDR3 size: 11 residues. CDR3 nucleotide sequence: TGTGCCAGCAGCTCCCCGGTGGAAGCTTTCTTT. Protein product: CASSSPVEAFF.

The gene calls are TRBV28 and TRBJ1-1, with D possibly matching TRBD1 (5 bases). The CDR3 spans 14 residues. The germline V and J ends were trimmed by 2 bases and 5 bases, with 12 bases remaining between them. Germline-derived CDR1 and CDR2 are MDHEN and SYDVKM. CDR3 sequence reads: CASSLNGAGTEAFF. CDR3 coding DNA: TGTGCCAGCAGTTTAAACGGGGCAGGGACTGAAGCTTTCTTT.

There are a few counts of this clonotype. The chain is built from TRBV11-2 and TRBJ1-3; D is possibly TRBD1 (6 bases). V gave up 6 bases and J gave up 4 bases, with 16 bases separating them. CDR1 is SGHAT and CDR2 is FQNNGV in the germline V gene. This CDR3 region has 15 residues. CDR3 protein: CASSSAPGVGNTIYF. DNA for the CDR3: TGTGCCAGCAGTTCTGCCCCAGGGGTCGGAAACACCATATATTTT.

The rearrangement links TRBV7-2 to TRBJ2-3; TRBD1 or TRBD2 may be the D gene (5 bases each). With 4 bases removed from V and 7 bases from J, the gap between germline ends came to 21 bases. The CDR3 totals 16 residues. The V gene's germline CDR1 is SGHTA and CDR2 FQGNSA. This chain's CDR3 is CASSSTPGALPYTQYF. CDR3 nucleotides: TGTGCCAGCAGCTCCACCCCCGGGGCCCTCCCTTATACGCAGTATTTT.

The chain joins TRBV3-1 to TRBJ2-3, with 8 bases identical to TRBD2. The junction had 13 bases not matched to a gene; V was cut back by 3 bases and J by 11 bases. From germline, CDR1 is LGHDT and CDR2 YNNKEL (reference sequence). The CDR3 length is 15 residues. CDR3 sequence (DNA): TGTGCCAGCAGCCATACCCTGACGGGGGGGCGGGGGCAGTATTTT. Translating gives CASSHTLTGGRGQYF.

This clonotype was counted many times. The chain couples TRBV20-1 to TRBJ2-4, with D maybe TRBD1 (5 bases). Germline V gives CDR1 DFQATT, CDR2 SNEGSKA (reference sequence). The CDR3 contains 15 residues. Trimming took off 3 bases at V and 0 bases at J, with 12 bases between the two ends. CDR3 residues: CSARGRRLAKNIQYF. The CDR3 bases are TGCAGTGCTAGGGGGCGGAGACTAGCCAAAAACATTCAGTACTTC.

There are many counts of this clonotype. The rearrangement joins TRBV25-1 to TRBJ2-3; 9 bases are a match to TRBD1. CDR3 size: 14 residues. Germline trimming cut 4 bases from V and 5 bases from J; bases unmatched to any gene: 4. The germline V gene has CDR1 MGHDK and CDR2 SYGVNS. Written as DNA, the CDR3 is TGTGCCAGCAGTGGAGGACAGGGGAAAGATACGCAGTATTTT. This gives the protein CASSGGQGKDTQYF.

This clonotype was recorded many times. J is TRBJ2-7 and V is TRBV20-1, with unresolved D. Germline assignment: CDR1 DFQATT and CDR2 SNEGSKA (reference sequence). With 5 bases removed from V and 6 bases from J, the gap between germline ends came to 11 bases. The CDR3 consists of 11 residues. The CDR3 nucleotides are TGCAGTGCTCCAATCCAAGTCGAGCAGTACTTC. This encodes CSAPIQVEQYF.

In this sample, this clonotype turned up a few times. The J gene is TRBJ2-7, the V gene TRBV6-5; the D gene is possibly TRBD2 (6 bases). V lost 1 base and J 7 bases, leaving 17 bases between the germline ends. CDR1 and CDR2 from the germline V gene are MNHEY and SVGAGI. This CDR3 has 15 amino acids. The CDR3 here is CASSYFGSFVNEQYF. Here the CDR3 DNA reads TGTGCCAGCAGTTACTTCGGGAGTTTTGTTAATGAGCAGTACTTC.

This clonotype occurred many times. This rearrangement joins TRBV29-1 to TRBJ1-2; D ambiguous. V shed 4 bases and J shed 2 bases, with 11 bases lying between them. This CDR3 contains 13 residues. Germline CDR1 SQVTM, CDR2 ANQGSEA. The CDR3 here is CSVGTVQNYGYTF. In nucleotides, the CDR3 is TGCAGCGTTGGGACTGTACAAAACTATGGCTACACCTTC.

This clonotype was found many times. The genes are TRBV28 and TRBJ1-5; D uncertain. V gave up 6 bases and J gave up 0 bases, with 6 bases separating them. The CDR3 is 13 amino acids. Germline values: CDR1 MDHEN, CDR2 SYDVKM. The CDR3 nucleotides read TGTGCCAGCAGGAGGGCTAGCAATCAGCCCCAGCATTTT. It encodes CASRRASNQPQHF.

This chain joins TRBV30 and TRBJ2-7; 9 nucleotides match TRBD1. The length of the CDR3 is 15 residues. Germline V lookup: CDR1 GTSNPN, CDR2 SVGIG (reference sequence). Losses at the gene ends were 0 bases for V and 4 bases for J; bases not matched to a gene: 7. Written as DNA, the CDR3 is TGTGCCTGGAGTGTAGGACAGGGGACCACTTACGAGCAGTACTTC. It yields the protein CAWSVGQGTTYEQYF.

The chain employs TRBV2 and TRBJ2-3, with 9 nucleotides matching TRBD2. The germline V gene encodes CDR1 SNHLY and CDR2 FYNNEI. This CDR3 has 14 residues. The ends lost 9 bases at V and 1 base at J; junction bases unmatched: 5. DNA for the CDR3: TGTGCCAGTGTAGCGGGGGAAGGCACAGATACGCAGTATTTT. It is translated as CASVAGEGTDTQYF.

The table lists this clonotype with many counts. The CDR3 nucleotides read TGCAGCGACCTACTAGCGGTCCAAGAGACCCAGTACTTC. Amino acid sequence: CSDLLAVQETQYF. The V call is TRBV29-1, the J call TRBJ2-5; 8 bases match TRBD2. The V segment lost 7 bases and the J segment 1 base; nucleotides outside the gene matches: 5. Germline V gene lookup returns CDR1 SQVTM and CDR2 ANQGSEA. This CDR3 comprises 13 residues. The variable domain in full, completed from reference TRBV29-1 and TRBJ2-5, reads SAVISQKPSRDICQRGTSLTIQCQVDSQVTMMFWYRQQPGQSLTLIATANQGSEATYESGFVIDKFPISRPNLTFSTLTVSNMSPEDSSIYLCSDLLAVQETQYFGPGTRLLVL.

The CDR3 region is CASSGDSTLNEQFF. The DNA for the CDR3 is TGTGCCAGCAGCGGGGACTCCACCCTCAATGAGCAGTTCTTC. J is TRBJ2-1 and V is TRBV2, with D maybe TRBD2 (6 bases). This CDR3 is 14 amino acids long. V gave up 6 bases and J gave up 6 bases, with 15 bases separating them. The germline gives CDR1 SNHLY, CDR2 FYNNEI.

The chain recombines TRBV6-1 with TRBJ1-2, with D uncertain. CDR1 is MNHNS, CDR2 SASEGT, per germline. The CDR3 runs 13 residues. V lost 7 bases to trimming and J lost 0 bases, with 9 bases between them. CDR3 loop: CASNVQPNYGYTF. In DNA, the CDR3 is TGTGCCAGCAACGTGCAGCCTAACTATGGCTACACCTTC.

This clonotype has ten or more counts. The chain recombines TRBV6-1 with TRBJ2-7; weak D call: TRBD2 (6 bases). Trimming took off 6 bases at V and 4 bases at J, with 16 bases between the two ends. This CDR3 comprises 14 residues. Germline V lookup: CDR1 MNHNS, CDR2 SASEGT. CDR3 region: CASSELIREYEQYF. The CDR3 DNA reads as TGTGCCAGCAGCGAGTTAATTCGGGAGTACGAGCAGTACTTC.

In this sample, this clonotype turned up many times. This chain connects TRBV29-1 to TRBJ2-3, with unresolved D. Germline V gene sequence: CDR1 SQVTM, CDR2 ANQGSEA. Trimming took off 1 base at V and 1 base at J, with 3 bases between the two ends. This CDR3 has 12 amino acids. The CDR3 sequence: CSVEVGTDTQYF. The CDR3, as DNA: TGCAGCGTTGAAGTCGGCACAGATACGCAGTATTTT.

The chain carries TRBV20-1 and TRBJ2-4; D unresolved. The ends were cut back, 7 bases at V and 0 bases at J, with 10 bases in the middle. The CDR3 has 13 amino acids. CDR1 is DFQATT and CDR2 is SNEGSKA in the germline V gene (reference sequence). In DNA form, the CDR3 reads TGCAGTGGGCTTTCGCTAGCCAAAAACATTCAGTACTTC. Its translation: CSGLSLAKNIQYF.

Ten or more counts support this clonotype. This chain uses TRBV27 with TRBJ1-1, with 7 bases that match TRBD1. With V trimmed by 2 bases and J by 4 bases, 7 bases remained unmatched. Germline-derived CDR1 and CDR2 are MNHEY and SMNVEV (reference sequence). The CDR3 extends over 15 amino acids. The CDR3, as DNA: TGTGCCAGCAGTTTAGTCAGGGGGGCTGGCACTGAAGCTTTCTTT. Translated, it gives CASSLVRGAGTEAFF.

This clonotype was counted many times. The rearrangement links TRBV5-1 to TRBJ1-2; 9 nucleotides agree with TRBD1. V shed 2 bases and J 2 bases; nucleotides not matched to a gene: 7. The CDR3 is 16 residues long. Germline loops: CDR1 SGHRS, CDR2 YFSETQ. CDR3 amino acids: CASSFGDRGKNYGYTF. The DNA of the CDR3 is TGCGCCAGCAGCTTCGGAGACAGGGGGAAGAACTATGGCTACACCTTC. Full variable domain (missing parts from reference TRBV5-1 and TRBJ1-2): KAGVTQTPRYLIKTRGQQVTLSCSPISGHRSVSWYQQTPGQGLQFLFEYFSETQRNKGNFPGRFSGRQFSNSRSEMNVSTLELGDSALYLCASSFGDRGKNYGYTFGSGTRLTVV.

This clonotype was detected ten times or more. This sequence joins TRBV21-1 and TRBJ1-3; the DNA was not used to check the table's D call, TRBD1. TRBV21-1 is described as a pseudogene. This CDR3 has 16 amino acids. The CDR3 region has the DNA TGTGCCAGCAGCCCCCGAGGGAGAGGGGATACGAACACCATATATTTT. Amino acid sequence: CASSPRGRGDTNTIYF.

This clonotype was seen at least ten times. This chain joins TRBV5-1 and TRBJ1-5; no clear D gene. V was trimmed by 3 bases and J by 0 bases, leaving 7 bases between them. CDR1 and CDR2 (germline): SGHRS, YFSETQ. The CDR3 totals 14 residues. CDR3 DNA: TGCGCCAGCAGCTACAGTAATAGCAATCAGCCCCAGCATTTT. Translating it yields CASSYSNSNQPQHF.

This clonotype was counted ten times or more. This sequence joins TRBV15 and TRBJ2-1; D is uncertain. Germline V gene sequence: CDR1 LNHNV, CDR2 YYDKDF (reference sequence). Trimming removed 0 bases from V and 9 bases from J, with 9 bases in between. This CDR3 contains 13 residues. In DNA, the CDR3 is TGTGCCACCAGCAGAGATTCCGAAGGTGAGCAGTTCTTC. Translating gives CATSRDSEGEQFF.

Note on this clonotype: The germline gene is not matched at one end of the junction; a read error may be the cause. The chain is built from TRBV3-1 and TRBJ2-7, with unresolved D. Germline-derived CDR1 and CDR2 are LGHDT and YNNKEL (reference sequence). This CDR3 comprises 15 residues. The CDR3 DNA reads as TGTGCCAGCAGCCAAGATAAGGGAAGCTCCTACGAGCAGAACTTC. Its protein product is CASSQDKGSSYEQNF.